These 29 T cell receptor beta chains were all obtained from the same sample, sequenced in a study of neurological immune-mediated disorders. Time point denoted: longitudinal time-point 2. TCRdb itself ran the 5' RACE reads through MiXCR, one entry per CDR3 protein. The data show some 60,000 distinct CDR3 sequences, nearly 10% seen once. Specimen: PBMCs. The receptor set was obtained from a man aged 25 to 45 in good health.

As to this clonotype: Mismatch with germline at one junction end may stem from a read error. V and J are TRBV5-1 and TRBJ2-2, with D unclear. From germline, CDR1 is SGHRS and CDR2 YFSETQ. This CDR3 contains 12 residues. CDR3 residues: CTSRVLSGELFF. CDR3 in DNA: TGCACCAGCAGAGTTTTGTCCGGGGAGCTGTTTTTT.

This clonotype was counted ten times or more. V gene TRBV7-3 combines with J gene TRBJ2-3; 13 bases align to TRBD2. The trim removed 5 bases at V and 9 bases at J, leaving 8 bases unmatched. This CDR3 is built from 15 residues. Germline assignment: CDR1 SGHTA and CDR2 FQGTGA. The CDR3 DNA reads TGTGCCAGCAGCCACGGACTAGCGGGAGAGGGGACGCAGTATTTT. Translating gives CASSHGLAGEGTQYF.

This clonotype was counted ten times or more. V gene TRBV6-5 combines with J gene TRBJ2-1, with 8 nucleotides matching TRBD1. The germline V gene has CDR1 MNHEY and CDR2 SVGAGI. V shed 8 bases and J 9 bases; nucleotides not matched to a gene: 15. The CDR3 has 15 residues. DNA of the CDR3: TGTGCCAGCGACCCAGGGGGCCCTCGGGGAAGTGAGCAGTTCTTC. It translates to CASDPGGPRGSEQFF.

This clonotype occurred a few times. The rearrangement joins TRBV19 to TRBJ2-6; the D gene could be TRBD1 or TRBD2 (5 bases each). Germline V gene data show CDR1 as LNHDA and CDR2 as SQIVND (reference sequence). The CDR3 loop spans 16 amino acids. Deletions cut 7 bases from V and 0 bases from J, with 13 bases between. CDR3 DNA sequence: TGTGCCAGTACCCCGGTCGGGGCCTCTGGGGCCAACGTCCTGACTTTC. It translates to CASTPVGASGANVLTF.

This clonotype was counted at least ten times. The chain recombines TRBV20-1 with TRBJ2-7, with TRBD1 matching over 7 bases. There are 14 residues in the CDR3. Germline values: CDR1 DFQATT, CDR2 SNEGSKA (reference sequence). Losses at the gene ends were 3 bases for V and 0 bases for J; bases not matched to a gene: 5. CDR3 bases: TGCAGTGCTAGCCTGAACAGGGGCTCCTACGAGCAGTACTTC. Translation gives CSASLNRGSYEQYF.

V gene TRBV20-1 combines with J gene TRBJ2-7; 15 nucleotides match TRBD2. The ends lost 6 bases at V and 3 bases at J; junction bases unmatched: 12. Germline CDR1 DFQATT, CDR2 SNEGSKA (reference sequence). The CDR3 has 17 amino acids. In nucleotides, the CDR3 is TGCAGTGCAACATTCGGGACTAGCGGGAGGTTCAACTACGAGCAGTACTTC. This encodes CSATFGTSGRFNYEQYF.

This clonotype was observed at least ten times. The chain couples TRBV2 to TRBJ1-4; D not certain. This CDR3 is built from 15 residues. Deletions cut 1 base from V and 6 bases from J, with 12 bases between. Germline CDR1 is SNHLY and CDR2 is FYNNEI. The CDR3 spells CASSEETVEDEKLFF. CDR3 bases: TGTGCCAGCAGTGAAGAAACGGTCGAGGATGAAAAACTGTTTTTT.

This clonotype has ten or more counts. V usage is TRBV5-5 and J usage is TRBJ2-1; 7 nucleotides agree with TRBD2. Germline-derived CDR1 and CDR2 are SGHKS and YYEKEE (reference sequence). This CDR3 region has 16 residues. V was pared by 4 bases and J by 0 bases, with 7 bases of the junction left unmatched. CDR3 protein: CASSRGVEGSYNEQFF. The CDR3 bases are TGTGCCAGCAGCCGGGGGGTGGAGGGCTCCTACAATGAGCAGTTCTTC. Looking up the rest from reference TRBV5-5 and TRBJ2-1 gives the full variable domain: DAGVTQSPTHLIKTRGQQVTLRCSPISGHKSVSWYQQVLGQGPQFIFQYYEKEERGRGNFPDRFSARQFPNYSSELNVNALLLGDSALYLCASSRGVEGSYNEQFFGPGTRLTVL.

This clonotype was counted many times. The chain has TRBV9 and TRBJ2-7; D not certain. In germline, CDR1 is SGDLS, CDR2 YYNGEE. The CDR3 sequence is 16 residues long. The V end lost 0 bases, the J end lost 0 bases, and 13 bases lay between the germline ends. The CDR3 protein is CASSVESASSSYEQYF. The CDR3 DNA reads TGTGCCAGCAGCGTAGAGTCAGCCTCGAGCTCCTACGAGCAGTACTTC.

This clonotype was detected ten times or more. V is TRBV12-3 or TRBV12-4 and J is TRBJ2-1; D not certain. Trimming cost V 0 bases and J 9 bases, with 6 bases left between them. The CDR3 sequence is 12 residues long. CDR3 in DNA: TGTGCCAGCAGTTTAGCCAGGTTTGAGCAGTTCTTC. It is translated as CASSLARFEQFF.

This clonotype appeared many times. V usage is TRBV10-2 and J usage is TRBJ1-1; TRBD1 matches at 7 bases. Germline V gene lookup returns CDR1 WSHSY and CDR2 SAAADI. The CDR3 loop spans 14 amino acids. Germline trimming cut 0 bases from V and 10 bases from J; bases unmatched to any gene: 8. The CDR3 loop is CASSESKQGRRAFF. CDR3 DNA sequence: TGCGCCAGCAGTGAGTCGAAACAGGGGAGACGAGCTTTCTTT.

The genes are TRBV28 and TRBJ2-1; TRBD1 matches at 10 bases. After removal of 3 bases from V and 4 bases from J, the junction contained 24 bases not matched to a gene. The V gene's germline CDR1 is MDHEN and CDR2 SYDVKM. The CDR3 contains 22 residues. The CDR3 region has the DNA TGTGCCAGCAGTTTCCGGGACAGGGGTATGGGTAGCGGGGTCCCCCTTTACAATGAGCAGTTCTTC. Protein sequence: CASSFRDRGMGSGVPLYNEQFF.

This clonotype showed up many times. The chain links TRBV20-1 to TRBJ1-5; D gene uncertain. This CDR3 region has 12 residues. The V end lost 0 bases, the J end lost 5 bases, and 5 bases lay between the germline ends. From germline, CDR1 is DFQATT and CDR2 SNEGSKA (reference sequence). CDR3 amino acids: CSARDNHQPQHF. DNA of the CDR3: TGCAGTGCTAGAGATAACCATCAGCCCCAGCATTTT.

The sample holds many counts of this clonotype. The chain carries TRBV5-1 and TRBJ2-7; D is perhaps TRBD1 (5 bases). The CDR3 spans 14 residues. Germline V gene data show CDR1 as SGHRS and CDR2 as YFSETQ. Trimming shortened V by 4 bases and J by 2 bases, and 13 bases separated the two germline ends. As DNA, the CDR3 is TGCGCCAGCAGCCCCACCGACAGTCCCTACGAGCAGTACTTC. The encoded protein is CASSPTDSPYEQYF.

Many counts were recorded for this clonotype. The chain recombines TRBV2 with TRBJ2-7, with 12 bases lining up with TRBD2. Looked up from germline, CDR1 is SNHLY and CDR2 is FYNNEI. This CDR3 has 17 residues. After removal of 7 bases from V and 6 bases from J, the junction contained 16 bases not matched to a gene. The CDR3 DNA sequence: TGTGCCAGCATGGGGGAGGGGCTACTAGCGGGAGGATCCGAGCAGTACTTC. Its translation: CASMGEGLLAGGSEQYF. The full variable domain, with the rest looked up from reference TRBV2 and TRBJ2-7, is EPEVTQTPSHQVTQMGQEVILRCVPISNHLYFYWYRQILGQKVEFLVSFYNNEISEKSEIFDDQFSVERPDGSNFTLKIRSTKLEDSAMYFCASMGEGLLAGGSEQYFGPGTRLTVT.

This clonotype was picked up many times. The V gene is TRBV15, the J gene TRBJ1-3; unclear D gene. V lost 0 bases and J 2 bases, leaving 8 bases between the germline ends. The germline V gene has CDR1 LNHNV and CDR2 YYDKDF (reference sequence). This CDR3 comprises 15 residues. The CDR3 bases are TGTGCCACCAGCAGAGATACTGGGGCTGGAAACACCATATATTTT. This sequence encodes CATSRDTGAGNTIYF.

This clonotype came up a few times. CDR3 coding DNA: TGCAGCGTGCTAGAGACCCAGTACTTC. Translated: CSVLETQYF. The rearrangement joins TRBV29-1 to TRBJ2-5; D call uncertain. V was trimmed by 6 bases and J by 4 bases, leaving 3 bases between them. The CDR3 spans 9 residues. Germline CDR1 and CDR2: SQVTM and ANQGSEA.

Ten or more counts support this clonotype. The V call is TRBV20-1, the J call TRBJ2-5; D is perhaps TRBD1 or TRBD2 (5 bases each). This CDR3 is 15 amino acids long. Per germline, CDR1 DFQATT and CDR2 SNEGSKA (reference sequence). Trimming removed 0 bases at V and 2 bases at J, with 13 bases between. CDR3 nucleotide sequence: TGCAGTGCTAGAGATGGGACGGAGATGCAAGAGACCCAGTACTTC. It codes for CSARDGTEMQETQYF.

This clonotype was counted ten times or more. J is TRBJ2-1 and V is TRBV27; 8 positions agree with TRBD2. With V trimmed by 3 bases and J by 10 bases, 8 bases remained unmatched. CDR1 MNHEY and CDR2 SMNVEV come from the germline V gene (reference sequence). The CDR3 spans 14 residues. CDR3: CASSFDSPGGEQFF. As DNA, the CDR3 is TGTGCCAGCAGTTTCGACTCCCCGGGGGGGGAGCAGTTCTTC.

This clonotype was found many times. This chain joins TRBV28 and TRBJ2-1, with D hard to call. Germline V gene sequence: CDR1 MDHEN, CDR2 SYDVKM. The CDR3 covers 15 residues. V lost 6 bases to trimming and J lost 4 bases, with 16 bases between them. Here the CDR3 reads CASRSKASWYNEQFF. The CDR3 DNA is TGTGCCAGCAGGTCTAAGGCCTCGTGGTACAATGAGCAGTTCTTC.

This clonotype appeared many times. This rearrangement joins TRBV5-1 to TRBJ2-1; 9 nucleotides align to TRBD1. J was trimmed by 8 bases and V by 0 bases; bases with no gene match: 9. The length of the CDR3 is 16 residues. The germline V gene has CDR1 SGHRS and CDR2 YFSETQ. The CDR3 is CASSLEGTGTVDEQFF. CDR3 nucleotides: TGCGCCAGCAGCTTGGAGGGGACAGGGACAGTAGATGAGCAGTTCTTC.

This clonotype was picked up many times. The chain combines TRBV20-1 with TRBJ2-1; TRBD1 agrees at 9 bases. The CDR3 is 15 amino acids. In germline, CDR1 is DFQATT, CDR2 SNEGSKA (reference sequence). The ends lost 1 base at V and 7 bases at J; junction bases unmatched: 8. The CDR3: CSARGGGTGSNEQFF. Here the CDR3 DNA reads TGCAGTGCTAGAGGGGGGGGGACAGGGTCGAATGAGCAGTTCTTC.

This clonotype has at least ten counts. The CDR3 loop reads CASRRWQGSPYEQYF. CDR3 DNA sequence: TGTGCCAGCAGGAGGTGGCAGGGGAGTCCCTACGAGCAGTACTTC. V is TRBV7-2 and J is TRBJ2-7; weak D call: TRBD1 (6 bases). Germline V gives CDR1 SGHTA, CDR2 FQGNSA. The length of the CDR3 is 15 residues. The V and J ends lost 6 bases and 2 bases respectively, with 17 bases between them.

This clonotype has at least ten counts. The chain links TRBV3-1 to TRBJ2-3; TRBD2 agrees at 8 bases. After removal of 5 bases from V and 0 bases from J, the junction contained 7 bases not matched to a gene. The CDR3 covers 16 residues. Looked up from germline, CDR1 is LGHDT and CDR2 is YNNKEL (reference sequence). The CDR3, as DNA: TGTGCCAGCAGCTCTATAGCGGGGTCTAGCACAGATACGCAGTATTTT. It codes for CASSSIAGSSTDTQYF.

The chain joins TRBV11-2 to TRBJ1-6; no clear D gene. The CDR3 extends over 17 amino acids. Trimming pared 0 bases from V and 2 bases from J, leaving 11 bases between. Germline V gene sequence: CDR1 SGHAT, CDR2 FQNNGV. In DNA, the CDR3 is TGTGCCAGCAGCTTAGAGGGGTGGTCTACCTATAATTCACCCCTCCACTTT. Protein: CASSLEGWSTYNSPLHF. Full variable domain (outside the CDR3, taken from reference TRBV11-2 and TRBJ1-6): EAGVAQSPRYKIIEKRQSVAFWCNPISGHATLYWYQQILGQGPKLLIQFQNNGVVDDSQLPKDRFSAERLKGVDSTLKIQPAKLEDSAVYLCASSLEGWSTYNSPLHFGNGTRLTVT.

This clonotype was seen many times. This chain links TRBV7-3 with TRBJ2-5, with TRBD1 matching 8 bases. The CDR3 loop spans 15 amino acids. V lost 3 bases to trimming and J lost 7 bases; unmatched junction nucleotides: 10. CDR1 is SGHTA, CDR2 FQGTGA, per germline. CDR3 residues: CASSFGRGPVGTQYF. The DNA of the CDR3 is TGTGCCAGCAGCTTCGGCAGGGGGCCTGTCGGGACCCAGTACTTC.

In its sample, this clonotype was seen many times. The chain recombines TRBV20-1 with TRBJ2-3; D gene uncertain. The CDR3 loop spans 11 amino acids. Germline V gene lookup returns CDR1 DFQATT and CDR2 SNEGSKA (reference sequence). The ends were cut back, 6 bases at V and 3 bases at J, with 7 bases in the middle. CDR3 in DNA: TGCAGTGCCCAACCGACAGATACGCAGTATTTT. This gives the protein CSAQPTDTQYF.

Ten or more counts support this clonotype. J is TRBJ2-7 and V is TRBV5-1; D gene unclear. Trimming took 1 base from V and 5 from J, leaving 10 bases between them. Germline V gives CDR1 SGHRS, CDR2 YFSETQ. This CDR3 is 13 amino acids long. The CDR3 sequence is CASSLSVFDEQYF. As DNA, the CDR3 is TGCGCCAGCAGCTTGTCTGTGTTTGACGAGCAGTACTTC. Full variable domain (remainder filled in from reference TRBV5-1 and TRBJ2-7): KAGVTQTPRYLIKTRGQQVTLSCSPISGHRSVSWYQQTPGQGLQFLFEYFSETQRNKGNFPGRFSGRQFSNSRSEMNVSTLELGDSALYLCASSLSVFDEQYFGPGTRLTVT.

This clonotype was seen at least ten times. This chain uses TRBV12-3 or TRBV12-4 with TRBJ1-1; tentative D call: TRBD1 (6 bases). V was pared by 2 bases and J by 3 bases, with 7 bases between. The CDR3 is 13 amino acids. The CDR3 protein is CASSLHRDTEAFF. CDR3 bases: TGTGCCAGCAGTTTACACAGGGACACTGAAGCTTTCTTT.